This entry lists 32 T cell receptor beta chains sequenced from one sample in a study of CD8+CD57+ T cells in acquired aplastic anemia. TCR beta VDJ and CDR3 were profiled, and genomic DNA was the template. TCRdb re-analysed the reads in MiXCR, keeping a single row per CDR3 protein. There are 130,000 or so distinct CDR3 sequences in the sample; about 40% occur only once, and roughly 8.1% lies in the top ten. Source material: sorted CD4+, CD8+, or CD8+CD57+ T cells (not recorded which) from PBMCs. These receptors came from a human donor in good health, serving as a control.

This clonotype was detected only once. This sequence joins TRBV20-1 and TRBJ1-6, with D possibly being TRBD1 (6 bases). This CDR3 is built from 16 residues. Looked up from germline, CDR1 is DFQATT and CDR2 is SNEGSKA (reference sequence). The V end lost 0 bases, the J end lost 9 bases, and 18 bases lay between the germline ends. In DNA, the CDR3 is TGCAGTGCTAGAGATCGCGGCAGGGGAGGCACTTCACCCCTCCACTTT. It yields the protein CSARDRGRGGTSPLHF.

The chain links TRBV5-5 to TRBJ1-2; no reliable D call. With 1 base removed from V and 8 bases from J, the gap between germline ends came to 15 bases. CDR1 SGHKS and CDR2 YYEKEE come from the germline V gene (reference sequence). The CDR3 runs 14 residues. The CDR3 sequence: CASSLRVRSGGYTF. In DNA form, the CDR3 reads TGTGCCAGCAGCTTGAGGGTCAGGAGTGGAGGCTACACCTTC.

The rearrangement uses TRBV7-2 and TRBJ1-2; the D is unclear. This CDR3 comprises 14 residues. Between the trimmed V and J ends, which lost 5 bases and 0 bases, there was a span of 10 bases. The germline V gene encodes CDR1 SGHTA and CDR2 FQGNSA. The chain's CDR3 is CASSRDTANYGYTF. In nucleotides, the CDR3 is TGTGCCAGCAGCCGAGACACAGCTAACTATGGCTACACCTTC.

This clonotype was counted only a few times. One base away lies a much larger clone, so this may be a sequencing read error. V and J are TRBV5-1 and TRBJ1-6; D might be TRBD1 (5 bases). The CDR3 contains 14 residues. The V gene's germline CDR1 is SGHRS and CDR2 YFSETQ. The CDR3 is CASNLGHQNSPLHF. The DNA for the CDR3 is TGCGCCAGCAACTTGGGGCACCAAAATTCACCCCTCCACTTT.

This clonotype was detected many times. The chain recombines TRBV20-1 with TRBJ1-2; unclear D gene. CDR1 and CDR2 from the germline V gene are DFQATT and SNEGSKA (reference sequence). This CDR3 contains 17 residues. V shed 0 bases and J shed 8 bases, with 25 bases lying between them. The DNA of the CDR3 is TGCAGTGCTAGAGATTCTCGGCGTATCCTGAGGCCGGGGGGCTACACCTTC. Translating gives CSARDSRRILRPGGYTF.

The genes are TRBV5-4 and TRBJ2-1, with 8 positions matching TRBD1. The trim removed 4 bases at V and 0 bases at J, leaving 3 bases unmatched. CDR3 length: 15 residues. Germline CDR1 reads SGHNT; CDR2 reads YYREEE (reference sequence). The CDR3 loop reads CASSPQGVSYNEQFF. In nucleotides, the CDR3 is TGTGCCAGCAGCCCACAGGGGGTCTCCTACAATGAGCAGTTCTTC.

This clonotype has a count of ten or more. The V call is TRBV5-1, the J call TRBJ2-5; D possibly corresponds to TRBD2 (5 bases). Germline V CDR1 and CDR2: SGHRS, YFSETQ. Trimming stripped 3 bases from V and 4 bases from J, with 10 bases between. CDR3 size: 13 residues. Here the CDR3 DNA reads TGCGCCAGCAGCTCACAAAGCGGAGAGACCCAGTACTTC. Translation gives CASSSQSGETQYF. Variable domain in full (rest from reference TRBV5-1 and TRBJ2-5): KAGVTQTPRYLIKTRGQQVTLSCSPISGHRSVSWYQQTPGQGLQFLFEYFSETQRNKGNFPGRFSGRQFSNSRSEMNVSTLELGDSALYLCASSSQSGETQYFGPGTRLLVL.

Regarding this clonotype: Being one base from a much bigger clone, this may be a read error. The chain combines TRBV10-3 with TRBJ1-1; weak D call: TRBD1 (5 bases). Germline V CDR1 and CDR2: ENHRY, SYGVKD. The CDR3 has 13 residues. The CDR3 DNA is TGTGCCAGCAGTTCTTACAGGAGGACTGAAGCTTTCTTT. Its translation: CASSSYRRTEAFF.

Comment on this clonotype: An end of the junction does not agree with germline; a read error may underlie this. CDR3 bases: TGTGCCATCAGACCGAGTAACAGTAATCCTGAAGCTTTC. Translating it yields CAIRPSNSNPEAF. This sequence joins TRBV10-3 and TRBJ2-6; D call uncertain. This CDR3 region has 13 residues. Germline CDR1 is ENHRY and CDR2 is SYGVKD.

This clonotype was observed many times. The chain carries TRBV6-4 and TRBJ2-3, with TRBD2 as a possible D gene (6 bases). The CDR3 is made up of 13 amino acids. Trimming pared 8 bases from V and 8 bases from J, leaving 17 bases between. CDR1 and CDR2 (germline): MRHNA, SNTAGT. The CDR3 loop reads CASGEYIGGTQYF. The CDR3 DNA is TGTGCCAGCGGCGAATACATCGGGGGTACGCAGTATTTT.

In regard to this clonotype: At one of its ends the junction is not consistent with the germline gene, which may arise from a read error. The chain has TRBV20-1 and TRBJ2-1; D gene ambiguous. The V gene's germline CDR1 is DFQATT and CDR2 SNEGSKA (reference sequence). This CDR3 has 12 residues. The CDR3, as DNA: TGCAGTGCAAGCCCGTCCTCCGCCGGCAAGGACTTC. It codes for CSASPSSAGKDF.

The CDR3 DNA reads as TGTGCCAGCAGCTTCGATCGCCAAGGAGGGGAGACCCAGTACTTC. Its protein product is CASSFDRQGGETQYF. This rearrangement joins TRBV7-9 to TRBJ2-5, with a weak D call TRBD2 (6 bases). Germline-derived CDR1 and CDR2 are SEHNR and FQNEAQ (reference sequence). CDR3 length equals 15 residues. V lost 3 bases, J lost 5 bases, and 16 bases lay in between. The complete variable domain, with remaining parts taken from reference TRBV7-9 and TRBJ2-5, reads DTGVSQNPRHKITKRGQNVTFRCDPISEHNRLYWYRQTLGQGPEFLTYFQNEAQLEKSRLLSDRFSAERPKGSFSTLEIQRTEQGDSAMYLCASSFDRQGGETQYFGPGTRLLVL.

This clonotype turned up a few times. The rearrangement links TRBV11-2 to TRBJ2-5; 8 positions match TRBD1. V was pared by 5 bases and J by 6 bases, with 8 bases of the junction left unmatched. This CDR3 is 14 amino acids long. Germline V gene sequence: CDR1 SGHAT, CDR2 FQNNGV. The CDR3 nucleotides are TGTGCCAGCAGCACACCAAGACAGGGGCAGACCCAGTACTTC. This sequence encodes CASSTPRQGQTQYF.

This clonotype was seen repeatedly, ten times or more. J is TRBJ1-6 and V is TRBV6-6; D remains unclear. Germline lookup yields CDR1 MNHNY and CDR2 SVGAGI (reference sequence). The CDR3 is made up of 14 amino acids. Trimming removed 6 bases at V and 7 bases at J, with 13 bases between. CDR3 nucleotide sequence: TGTGCCAGCAGGCGCCGAGGAGTCAATTCACCCCTCCACTTT. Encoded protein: CASRRRGVNSPLHF.

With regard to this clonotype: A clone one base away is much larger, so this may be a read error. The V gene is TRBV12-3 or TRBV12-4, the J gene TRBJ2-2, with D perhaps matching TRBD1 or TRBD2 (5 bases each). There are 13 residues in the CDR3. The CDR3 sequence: CVSTSTEGGELFF. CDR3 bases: TGTGTCAGCACCTCAACCGAGGGGGGGGAGCTGTTTTTT.

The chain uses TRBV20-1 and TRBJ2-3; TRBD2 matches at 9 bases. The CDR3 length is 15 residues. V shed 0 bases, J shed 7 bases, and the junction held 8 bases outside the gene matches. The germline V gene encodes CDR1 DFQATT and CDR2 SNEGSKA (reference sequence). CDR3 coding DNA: TGCAGTGCTAGAGATCAGGGACTAGCAACGAATACGCAGTATTTT. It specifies CSARDQGLATNTQYF.

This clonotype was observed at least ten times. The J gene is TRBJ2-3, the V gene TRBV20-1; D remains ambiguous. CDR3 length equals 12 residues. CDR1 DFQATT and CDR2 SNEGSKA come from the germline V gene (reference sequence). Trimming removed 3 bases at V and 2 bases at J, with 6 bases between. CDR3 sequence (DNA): TGCAGTGCTAGCGGGCACACAGATACGCAGTATTTT. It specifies CSASGHTDTQYF.

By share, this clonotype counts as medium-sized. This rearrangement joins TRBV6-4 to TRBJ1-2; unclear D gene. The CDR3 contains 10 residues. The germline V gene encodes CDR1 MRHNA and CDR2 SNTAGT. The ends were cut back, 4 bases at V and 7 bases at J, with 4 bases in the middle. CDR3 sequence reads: CASSVAGYTF. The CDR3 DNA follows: TGTGCCAGCAGTGTTGCTGGCTACACCTTC.

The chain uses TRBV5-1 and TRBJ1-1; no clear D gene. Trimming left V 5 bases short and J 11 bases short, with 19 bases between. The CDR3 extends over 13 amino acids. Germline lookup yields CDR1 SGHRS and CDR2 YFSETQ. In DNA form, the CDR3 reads TGCGCCAGCAGTGGAGGGTACGACACTGGGGCTTTCTTT. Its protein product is CASSGGYDTGAFF.

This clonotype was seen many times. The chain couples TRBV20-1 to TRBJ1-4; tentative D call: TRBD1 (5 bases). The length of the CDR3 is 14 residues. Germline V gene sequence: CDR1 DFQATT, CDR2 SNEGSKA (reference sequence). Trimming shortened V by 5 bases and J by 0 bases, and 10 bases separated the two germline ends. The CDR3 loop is CSARQGTTNEKLFF. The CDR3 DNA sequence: TGCAGTGCTCGGCAGGGAACAACTAATGAAAAACTGTTTTTT.

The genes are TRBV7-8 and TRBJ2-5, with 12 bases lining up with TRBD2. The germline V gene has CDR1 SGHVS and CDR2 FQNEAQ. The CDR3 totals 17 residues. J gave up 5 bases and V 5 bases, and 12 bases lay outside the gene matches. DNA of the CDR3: TGTGCCAGCAGCCCAGGACTAGCGGGGCAAAGATGGGAGACCCAGTACTTC. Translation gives CASSPGLAGQRWETQYF. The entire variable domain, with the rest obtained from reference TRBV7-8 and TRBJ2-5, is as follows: GAGVSQSPRYKVAKRGQDVALRCDPISGHVSLFWYQQALGQGPEFLTYFQNEAQLDKSGLPSDRFFAERPEGSVSTLKIQRTQQEDSAVYLCASSPGLAGQRWETQYFGPGTRLLVL.

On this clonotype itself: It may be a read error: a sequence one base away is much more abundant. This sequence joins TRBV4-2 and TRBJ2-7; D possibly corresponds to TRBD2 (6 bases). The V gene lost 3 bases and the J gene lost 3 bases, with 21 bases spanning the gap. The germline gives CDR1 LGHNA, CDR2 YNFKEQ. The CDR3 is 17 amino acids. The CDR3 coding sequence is TGTGCCAGCAGCCAGCTACGGAGGGTCACAGAGAACTACGAGCAGTACTTC. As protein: CASSQLRRVTENYEQYF.

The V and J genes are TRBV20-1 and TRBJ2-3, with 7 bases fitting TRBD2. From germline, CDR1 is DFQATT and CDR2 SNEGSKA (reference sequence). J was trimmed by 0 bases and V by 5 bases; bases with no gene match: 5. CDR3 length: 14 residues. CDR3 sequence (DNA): TGCAGTGCTCAAAAGCGGGGAAGCACAGATACGCAGTATTTT. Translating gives CSAQKRGSTDTQYF.

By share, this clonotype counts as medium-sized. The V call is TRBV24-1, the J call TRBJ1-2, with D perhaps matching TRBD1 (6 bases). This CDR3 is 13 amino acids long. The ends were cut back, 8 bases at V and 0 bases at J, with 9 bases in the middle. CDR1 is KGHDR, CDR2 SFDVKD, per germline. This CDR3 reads CATKGHANYGYTF. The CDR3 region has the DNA TGTGCCACCAAGGGACACGCTAACTATGGCTACACCTTC.

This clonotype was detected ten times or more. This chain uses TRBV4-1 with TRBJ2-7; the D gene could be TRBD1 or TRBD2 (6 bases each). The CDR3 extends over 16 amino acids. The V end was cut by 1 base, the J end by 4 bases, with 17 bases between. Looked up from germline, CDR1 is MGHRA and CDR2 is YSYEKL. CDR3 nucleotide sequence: TGCGCCAGCAGCCAAGCCCGAGGCCAGGGGAGGTACGAGCAGTACTTC. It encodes CASSQARGQGRYEQYF.

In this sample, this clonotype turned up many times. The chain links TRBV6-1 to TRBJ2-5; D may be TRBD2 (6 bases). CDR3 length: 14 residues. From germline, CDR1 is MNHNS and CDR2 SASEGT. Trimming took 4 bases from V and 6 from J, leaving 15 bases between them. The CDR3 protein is CASSVEQGLQTQYF. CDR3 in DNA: TGTGCCAGCAGTGTGGAACAAGGACTACAGACCCAGTACTTC.

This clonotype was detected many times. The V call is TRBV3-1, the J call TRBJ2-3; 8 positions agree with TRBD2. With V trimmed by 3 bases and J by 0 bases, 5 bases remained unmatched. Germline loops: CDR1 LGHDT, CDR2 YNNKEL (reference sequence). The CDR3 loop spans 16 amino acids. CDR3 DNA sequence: TGTGCCAGCAGCCAGGATATAGCGGGAAGCACAGATACGCAGTATTTT. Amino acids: CASSQDIAGSTDTQYF.

The CDR3 coding sequence is TGCAGTGCTCCCACTGGGAACATTCAGTACTTC. Amino acids: CSAPTGNIQYF. The J gene is TRBJ2-4, the V gene TRBV20-1; no reliable D call. The CDR3 totals 11 residues. Trimming stripped 5 bases from V and 7 bases from J, with 9 bases between. In germline, CDR1 is DFQATT, CDR2 SNEGSKA (reference sequence).

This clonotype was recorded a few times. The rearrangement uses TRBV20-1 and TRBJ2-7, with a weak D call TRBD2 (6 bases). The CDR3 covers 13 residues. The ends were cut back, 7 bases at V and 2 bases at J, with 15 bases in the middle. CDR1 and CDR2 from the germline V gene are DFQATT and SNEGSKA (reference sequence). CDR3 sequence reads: CSGVAGFPYEQYF. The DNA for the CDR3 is TGCAGTGGGGTGGCGGGGTTCCCCTACGAGCAGTACTTC.

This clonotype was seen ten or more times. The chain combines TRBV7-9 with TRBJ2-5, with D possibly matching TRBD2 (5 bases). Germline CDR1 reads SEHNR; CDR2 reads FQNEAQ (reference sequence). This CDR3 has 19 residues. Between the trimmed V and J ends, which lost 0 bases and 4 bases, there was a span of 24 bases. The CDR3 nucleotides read TGTGCCAGCAGCTTAGCGGGAGCCCTGGGAGCCCGAGAGGTAGAGACCCAGTACTTC. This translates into CASSLAGALGAREVETQYF.

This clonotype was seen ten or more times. The CDR3 protein is CASSYSSGGMNYGYTF. The DNA of the CDR3 is TGTGCCAGCAGTTATTCTTCCGGGGGGATGAACTATGGCTACACCTTC. J is TRBJ1-2 and V is TRBV6-5, with a tentative D call TRBD1 (5 bases). Trimming removed 3 bases from V and 2 bases from J, with 16 bases in between. Looked up from germline, CDR1 is MNHEY and CDR2 is SVGAGI. The CDR3 is 16 residues long.

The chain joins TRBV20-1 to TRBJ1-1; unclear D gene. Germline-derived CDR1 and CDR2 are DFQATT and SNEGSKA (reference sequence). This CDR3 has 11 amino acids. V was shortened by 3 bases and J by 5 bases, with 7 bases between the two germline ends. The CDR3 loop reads CSARTMTEAFF. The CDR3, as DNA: TGCAGTGCTAGGACGATGACTGAAGCTTTCTTT.